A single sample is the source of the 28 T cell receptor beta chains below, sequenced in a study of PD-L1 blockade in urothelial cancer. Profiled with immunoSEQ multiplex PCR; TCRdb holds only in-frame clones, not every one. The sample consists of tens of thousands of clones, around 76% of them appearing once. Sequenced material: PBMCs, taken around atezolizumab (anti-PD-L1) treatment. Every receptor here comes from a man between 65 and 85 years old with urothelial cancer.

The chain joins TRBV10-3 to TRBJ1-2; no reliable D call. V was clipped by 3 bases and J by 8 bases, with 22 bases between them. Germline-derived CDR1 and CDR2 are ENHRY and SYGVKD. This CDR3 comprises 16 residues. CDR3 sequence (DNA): TGTGCCATCAGTGACGGGATTGGGCTACACCGAGGGGGCTACACCTTC. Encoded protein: CAISDGIGLHRGGYTF.

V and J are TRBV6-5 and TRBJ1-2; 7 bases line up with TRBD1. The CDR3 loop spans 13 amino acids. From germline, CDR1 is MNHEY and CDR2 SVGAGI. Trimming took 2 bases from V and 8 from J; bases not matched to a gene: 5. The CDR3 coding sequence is TGTGCCAGCAGTTACGACAGGGTGGGAGGCTACACCTTC. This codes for CASSYDRVGGYTF.

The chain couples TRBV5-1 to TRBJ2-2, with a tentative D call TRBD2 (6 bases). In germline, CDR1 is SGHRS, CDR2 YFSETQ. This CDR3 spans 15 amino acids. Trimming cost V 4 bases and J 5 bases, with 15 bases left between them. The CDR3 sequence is CASSGGNFGTGELFF. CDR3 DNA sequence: TGCGCCAGCAGCGGAGGGAATTTCGGGACCGGGGAGCTGTTTTTT. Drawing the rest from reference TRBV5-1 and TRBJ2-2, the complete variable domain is KAGVTQTPRYLIKTRGQQVTLSCSPISGHRSVSWYQQTPGQGLQFLFEYFSETQRNKGNFPGRFSGRQFSNSRSEMNVSTLELGDSALYLCASSGGNFGTGELFFGEGSRLTVL.

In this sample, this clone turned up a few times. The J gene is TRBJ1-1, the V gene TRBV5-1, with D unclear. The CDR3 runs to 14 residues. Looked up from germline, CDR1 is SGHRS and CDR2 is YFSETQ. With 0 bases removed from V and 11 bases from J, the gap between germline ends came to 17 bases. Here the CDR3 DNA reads TGCGCCAGCAGCTTGGCGTCCACTCCTAGTGTGGCTTTCTTT. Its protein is CASSLASTPSVAFF.

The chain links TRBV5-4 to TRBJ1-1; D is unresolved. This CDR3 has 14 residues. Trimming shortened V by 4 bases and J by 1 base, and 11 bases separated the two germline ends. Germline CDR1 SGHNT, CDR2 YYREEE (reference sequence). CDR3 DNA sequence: TGTGCCAGCAGCGAAAATCAGGCGAACACTGAAGCTTTCTTT. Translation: CASSENQANTEAFF.

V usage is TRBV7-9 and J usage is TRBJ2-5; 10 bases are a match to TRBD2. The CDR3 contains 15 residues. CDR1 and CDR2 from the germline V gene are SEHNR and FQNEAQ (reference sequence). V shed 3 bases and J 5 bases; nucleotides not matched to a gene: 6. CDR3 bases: TGTGCCAGCAGCTTGGCTAGCGGGAGAGGGGAGACCCAGTACTTC. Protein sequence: CASSLASGRGETQYF.

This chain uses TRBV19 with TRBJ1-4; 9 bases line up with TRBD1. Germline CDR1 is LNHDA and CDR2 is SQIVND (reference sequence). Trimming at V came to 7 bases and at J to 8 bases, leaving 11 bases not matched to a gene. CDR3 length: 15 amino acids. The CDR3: CASTPPGQGGEKLFF. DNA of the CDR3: TGTGCCAGTACCCCTCCGGGACAGGGTGGGGAAAAACTGTTTTTT.

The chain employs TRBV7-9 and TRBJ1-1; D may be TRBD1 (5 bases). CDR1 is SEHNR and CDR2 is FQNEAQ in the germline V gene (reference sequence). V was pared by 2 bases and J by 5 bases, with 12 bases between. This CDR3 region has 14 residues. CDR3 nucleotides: TGTGCCAGCAGCTTACAGGGTGTCGGGACTGAAGCTTTCTTT. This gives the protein CASSLQGVGTEAFF. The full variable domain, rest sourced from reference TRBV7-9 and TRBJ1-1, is DTGVSQNPRHKITKRGQNVTFRCDPISEHNRLYWYRQTLGQGPEFLTYFQNEAQLEKSRLLSDRFSAERPKGSFSTLEIQRTEQGDSAMYLCASSLQGVGTEAFFGQGTRLTVV.

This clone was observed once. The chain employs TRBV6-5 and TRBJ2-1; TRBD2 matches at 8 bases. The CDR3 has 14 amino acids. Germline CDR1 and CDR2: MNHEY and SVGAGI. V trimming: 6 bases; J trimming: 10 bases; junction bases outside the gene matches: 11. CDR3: CASRPGLAITEQFF. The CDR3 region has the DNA TGTGCCAGCAGACCCGGACTAGCTATCACCGAGCAGTTCTTC.

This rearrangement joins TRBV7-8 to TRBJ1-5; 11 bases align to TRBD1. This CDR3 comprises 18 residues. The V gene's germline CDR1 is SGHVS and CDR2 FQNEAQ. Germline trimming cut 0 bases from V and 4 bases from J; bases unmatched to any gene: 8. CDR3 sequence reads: CASSLARDRGESNQPQHF. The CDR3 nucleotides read TGTGCCAGCAGCTTAGCCCGGGACAGGGGGGAGTCAAATCAGCCCCAGCATTTT.

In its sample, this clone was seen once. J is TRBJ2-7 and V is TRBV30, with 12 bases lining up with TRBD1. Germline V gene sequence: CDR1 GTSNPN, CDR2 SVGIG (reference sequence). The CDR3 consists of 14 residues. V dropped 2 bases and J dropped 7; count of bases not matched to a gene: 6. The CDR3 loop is CAWSPGQGAGEQYF. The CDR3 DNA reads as TGTGCCTGGAGTCCGGGACAGGGGGCGGGGGAGCAGTACTTC.

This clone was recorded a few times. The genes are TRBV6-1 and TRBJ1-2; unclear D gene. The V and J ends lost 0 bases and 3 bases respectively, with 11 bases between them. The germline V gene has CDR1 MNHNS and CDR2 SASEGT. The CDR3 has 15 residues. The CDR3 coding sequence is TGTGCCAGCAGTGAAGCGCCTGGAGCCTACTATGGCTACACCTTC. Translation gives CASSEAPGAYYGYTF.

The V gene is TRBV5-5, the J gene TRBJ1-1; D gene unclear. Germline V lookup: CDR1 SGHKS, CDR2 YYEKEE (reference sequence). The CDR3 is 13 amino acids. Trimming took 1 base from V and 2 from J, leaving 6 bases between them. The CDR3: CASSLQANTEAFF. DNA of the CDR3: TGTGCCAGCAGCTTGCAGGCAAACACTGAAGCTTTCTTT. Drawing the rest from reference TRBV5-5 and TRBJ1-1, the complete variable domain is DAGVTQSPTHLIKTRGQQVTLRCSPISGHKSVSWYQQVLGQGPQFIFQYYEKEERGRGNFPDRFSARQFPNYSSELNVNALLLGDSALYLCASSLQANTEAFFGQGTRLTVV.

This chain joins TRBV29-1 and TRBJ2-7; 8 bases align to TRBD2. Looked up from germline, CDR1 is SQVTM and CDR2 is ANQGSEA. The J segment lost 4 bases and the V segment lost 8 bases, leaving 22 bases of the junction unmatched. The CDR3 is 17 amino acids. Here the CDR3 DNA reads TGCAGCCCTGAAGGTAGCGGGATTAACCCCCCTATGTACGAGCAGTACTTC. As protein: CSPEGSGINPPMYEQYF.

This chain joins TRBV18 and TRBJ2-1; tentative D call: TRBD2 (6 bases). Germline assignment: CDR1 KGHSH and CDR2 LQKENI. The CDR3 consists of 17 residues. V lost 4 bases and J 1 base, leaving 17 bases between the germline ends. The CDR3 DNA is TGTGCCAGCTCACATGCGAGGGGCGGGGTATCCTACAATGAGCAGTTCTTC. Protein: CASSHARGGVSYNEQFF.

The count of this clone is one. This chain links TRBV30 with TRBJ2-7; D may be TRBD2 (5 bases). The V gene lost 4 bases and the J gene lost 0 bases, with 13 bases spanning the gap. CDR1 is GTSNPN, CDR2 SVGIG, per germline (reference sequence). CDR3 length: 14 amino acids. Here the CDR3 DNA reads TGTGCCTGGACCCTCGGGGTTAGCTCCTACGAGCAGTACTTC. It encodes CAWTLGVSSYEQYF.

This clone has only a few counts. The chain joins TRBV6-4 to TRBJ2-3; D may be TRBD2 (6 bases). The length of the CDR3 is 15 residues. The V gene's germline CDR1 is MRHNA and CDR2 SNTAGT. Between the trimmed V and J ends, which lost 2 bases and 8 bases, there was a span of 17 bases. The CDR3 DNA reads TGTGCCAGCAGTGACACGGGGGTCGAGGCGGGTACGCAGTATTTT. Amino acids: CASSDTGVEAGTQYF.

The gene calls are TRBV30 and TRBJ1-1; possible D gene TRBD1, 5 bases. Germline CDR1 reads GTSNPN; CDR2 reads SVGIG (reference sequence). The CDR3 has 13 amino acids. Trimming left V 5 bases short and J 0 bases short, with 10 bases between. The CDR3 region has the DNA TGTGCCTGGCGAGCGGGGCTGAACACTGAAGCTTTCTTT. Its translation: CAWRAGLNTEAFF.

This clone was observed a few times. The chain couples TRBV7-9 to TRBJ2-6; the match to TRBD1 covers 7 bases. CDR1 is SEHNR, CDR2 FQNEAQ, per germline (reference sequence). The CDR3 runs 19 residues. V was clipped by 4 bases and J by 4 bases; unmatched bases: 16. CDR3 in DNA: TGTGCCAGCAGCTCTAGTAAGGCAGGGGGATTCGCGGGGGCCAACGTCCTGACTTTC. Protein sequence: CASSSSKAGGFAGANVLTF.

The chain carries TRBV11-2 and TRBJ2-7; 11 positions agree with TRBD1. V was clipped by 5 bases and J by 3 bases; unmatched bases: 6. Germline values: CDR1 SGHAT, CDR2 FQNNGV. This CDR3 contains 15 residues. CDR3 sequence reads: CASSPLGTGGYEQYF. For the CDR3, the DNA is TGTGCCAGCAGCCCACTCGGGACAGGGGGCTACGAGCAGTACTTC.

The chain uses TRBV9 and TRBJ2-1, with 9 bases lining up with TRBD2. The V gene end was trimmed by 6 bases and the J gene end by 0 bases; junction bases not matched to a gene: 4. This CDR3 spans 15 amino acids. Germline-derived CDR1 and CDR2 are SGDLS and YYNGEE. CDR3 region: CASNIAGVSYNEQFF. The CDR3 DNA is TGTGCCAGCAATATAGCGGGAGTCTCCTACAATGAGCAGTTCTTC.

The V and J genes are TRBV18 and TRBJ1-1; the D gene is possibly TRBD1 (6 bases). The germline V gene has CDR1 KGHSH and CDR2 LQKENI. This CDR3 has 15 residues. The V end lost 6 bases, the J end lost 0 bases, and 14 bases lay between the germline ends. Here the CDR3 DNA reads TGTGCCAGCTCCCTGGGGACACCCATGAACACTGAAGCTTTCTTT. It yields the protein CASSLGTPMNTEAFF.

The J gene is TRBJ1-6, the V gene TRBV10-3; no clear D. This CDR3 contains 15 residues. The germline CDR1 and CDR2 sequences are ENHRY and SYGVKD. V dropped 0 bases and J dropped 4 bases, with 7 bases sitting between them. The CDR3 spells CAISESLEYNSPLHF. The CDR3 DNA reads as TGTGCCATCAGTGAGTCGCTGGAGTATAATTCACCCCTCCACTTT.

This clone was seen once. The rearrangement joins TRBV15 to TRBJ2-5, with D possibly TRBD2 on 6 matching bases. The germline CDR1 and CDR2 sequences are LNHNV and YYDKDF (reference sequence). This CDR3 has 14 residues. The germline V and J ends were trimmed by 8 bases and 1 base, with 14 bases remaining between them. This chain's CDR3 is CATASRRGQETQYF. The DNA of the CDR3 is TGTGCCACCGCCTCCCGGCGGGGCCAAGAGACCCAGTACTTC.

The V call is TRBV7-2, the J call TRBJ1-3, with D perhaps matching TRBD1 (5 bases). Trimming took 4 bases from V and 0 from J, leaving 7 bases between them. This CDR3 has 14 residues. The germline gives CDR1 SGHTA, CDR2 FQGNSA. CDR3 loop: CASSSGFSGNTIYF. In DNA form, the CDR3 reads TGTGCCAGCAGCTCAGGGTTCTCTGGAAACACCATATATTTT.

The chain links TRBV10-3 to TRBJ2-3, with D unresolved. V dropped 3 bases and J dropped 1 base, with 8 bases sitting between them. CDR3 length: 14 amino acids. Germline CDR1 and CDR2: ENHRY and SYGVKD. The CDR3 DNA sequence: TGTGCCATCAGTGAATATCAGGGCACAGATACGCAGTATTTT. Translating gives CAISEYQGTDTQYF.

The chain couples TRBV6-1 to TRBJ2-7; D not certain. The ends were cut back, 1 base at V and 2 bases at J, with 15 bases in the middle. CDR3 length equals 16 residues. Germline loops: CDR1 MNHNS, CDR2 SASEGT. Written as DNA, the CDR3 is TGTGCCAGCAGTGAAGGATTTGGGCCGGCAACCTACGAGCAGTACTTC. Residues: CASSEGFGPATYEQYF.

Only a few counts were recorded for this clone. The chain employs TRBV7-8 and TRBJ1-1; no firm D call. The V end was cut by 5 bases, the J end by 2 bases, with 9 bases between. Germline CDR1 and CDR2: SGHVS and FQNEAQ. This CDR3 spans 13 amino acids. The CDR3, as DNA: TGTGCCAGCAGCCCCCAGATTAACACTGAAGCTTTCTTT. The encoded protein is CASSPQINTEAFF.